This entry lists 7 T cell receptor beta chains sequenced from one sample in a study of T cell changes during pregnancy in multiple sclerosis. Only in-frame clones appear in the TCRdb table, and some are missing; sequencing was by immunoSEQ multiplex PCR. The table has tens of thousands of clones, 85% to 95% seen once. The material sequenced was peripheral blood, taken in the third trimester of pregnancy. Receptors were obtained from a female donor in good health, enrolled as a control in a pregnancy study.

The J gene is TRBJ2-7, the V gene TRBV2, with 7 positions matching TRBD1. V trimming: 2 bases; J trimming: 6 bases; junction bases outside the gene matches: 10. Germline-derived CDR1 and CDR2 are SNHLY and FYNNEI. CDR3 length: 15 amino acids. CDR3 coding DNA: TGTGCCAGCAGTGAATTCAGTAGAGGGACAGCCGAGCAGTACTTC. Residues: CASSEFSRGTAEQYF.

V is TRBV5-4 and J is TRBJ2-3; 12 positions agree with TRBD2. The junction had 8 bases not matched to a gene; V was cut back by 2 bases and J by 4 bases. The CDR3 is 17 residues long. CDR1 and CDR2 from the germline V gene are SGHNT and YYREEE (reference sequence). CDR3 bases: TGTGCCAGCAGCTTTCCTTCTAGCGGGAGGGCGGCAGATACGCAGTATTTT. Its protein product is CASSFPSSGRAADTQYF. Looking up the rest from reference TRBV5-4 and TRBJ2-3 gives the full variable domain: ETGVTQSPTHLIKTRGQQVTLRCSSQSGHNTVSWYQQALGQGPQFIFQYYREEENGRGNFPPRFSGLQFPNYSSELNVNALELDDSALYLCASSFPSSGRAADTQYFGPGTRLTVL.

The CDR3 is CASSRGTEETQYF. Here the CDR3 DNA reads TGTGCCAGCAGCCGTGGGACTGAAGAGACCCAGTACTTC. V and J are TRBV7-3 and TRBJ2-5; D is perhaps TRBD2 (6 bases). Germline loops: CDR1 SGHTA, CDR2 FQGTGA. The CDR3 runs to 13 residues. Trimming took 5 bases from V and 3 from J, leaving 10 bases between them. The full variable domain, in which reference TRBV7-3 and TRBJ2-5 provide the parts outside the CDR3, is GAGVSQTPSNKVTEKGKYVELRCDPISGHTALYWYRQSLGQGPEFLIYFQGTGAADDSGLPNDRFFAVRPEGSVSTLKIQRTERGDSAVYLCASSRGTEETQYFGPGTRLLVL.

The chain couples TRBV10-3 to TRBJ2-6; 11 nucleotides match TRBD1. The CDR3 is 15 residues long. The V segment lost 8 bases and the J segment 3 bases; nucleotides outside the gene matches: 3. Per germline, CDR1 ENHRY and CDR2 SYGVKD. CDR3 sequence: CAIGTGGFGANVLTF. CDR3 DNA sequence: TGTGCCATCGGGACAGGGGGTTTTGGGGCCAACGTCCTGACTTTC.

The genes are TRBV7-9 and TRBJ2-4; 7 bases are shared with TRBD1. The germline V gene encodes CDR1 SEHNR and CDR2 FQNEAQ (reference sequence). The CDR3 has 15 amino acids. Trimming cost V 5 bases and J 6 bases; bases outside gene matches: 10. The CDR3 DNA follows: TGTGCCAGCAGCCCTGCAGGGGGTCGTGGAAACATTCAGTACTTC. Protein: CASSPAGGRGNIQYF.

V gene TRBV9 combines with J gene TRBJ2-3; 8 positions match TRBD1. With 2 bases clipped from V and 1 base from J, the junction kept 0 bases outside the gene matches. CDR1 is SGDLS, CDR2 YYNGEE, per germline. This CDR3 is 14 amino acids long. As DNA, the CDR3 is TGTGCCAGCAGCGTGGGACAGGGCACAGATACGCAGTATTTT. Its protein is CASSVGQGTDTQYF.

The chain uses TRBV19 and TRBJ1-1; possible D gene TRBD1, 5 bases. Trimming shortened V by 0 bases and J by 1 base, and 15 bases separated the two germline ends. The CDR3 covers 17 residues. Germline CDR1 LNHDA, CDR2 SQIVND (reference sequence). The CDR3: CASSIEFQGVRNTEAFF. CDR3 sequence (DNA): TGTGCCAGTAGTATAGAGTTCCAGGGCGTTAGGAACACTGAAGCTTTCTTT.